The rows below give T cell receptor beta chains drawn from one sample of a study of identical twins. MiXCR, applied by TCRdb to the 5' RACE reads, yields one record per CDR3 protein. Of 210,000 or so distinct CDR3 sequences listed, about 7.5% were seen once; the top ten hold about 1.8%. This sample also appeared in a second study, on yellow fever vaccine responses in identical twins.

Sample: memory (CD45RO+) T cells sorted from blood. The receptors shown here come from a woman between 18 and 29 years old in good health. Both conserved end residues are part of each CDR3. D genes are given only for firm matches. Rows give clone size only sometimes, using once, few, many, or a class for an expanded clone.

d_call clone_size j_call v_call cdr3_nt cdr3_aa
TRBD1 few TRBJ2-1 TRBV4-2 TGTGCCAGCAGCCAAGAGGGACAGCCCTACAATGAGCAGTTCTTC CASSQEGQPYNEQFF
NA many TRBJ1-1 TRBV21-1 TGTGCCAGCAGCAAAATGTTCGCTTGGCTTGCTGAAGCTTTCTTT CASSKMFAWLAEAFF
NA many TRBJ2-7 TRBV20-1 TGCAGTGCGGATCGTACTACCTACGAGCAGTACTTC CSADRTTYEQYF
TRBD2 many TRBJ2-2 TRBV6-2/TRBV6-3 TGTGCCAGCAGCAAACTAGCGGGAGCCCCGAGCACCGGGGAGCTGTTTTTT CASSKLAGAPSTGELFF
TRBD2 many TRBJ2-3 TRBV20-1 TGCAGTGCAAAACTAGCGGGAGGGTATGATACGCAGTATTTT CSAKLAGGYDTQYF
NA many TRBJ1-5 TRBV20-1 TGCAGTGCTAGTGTGGACAGTCTGGGGGGGCAGCCCCAGCATTTT CSASVDSLGGQPQHF
NA few TRBJ2-1 TRBV6-2/TRBV6-3 TGTGCCAGCAGTTACTCTTTCTCTAGGTCCTACAATGAGCAGTTCTTC CASSYSFSRSYNEQFF
TRBD1 many TRBJ2-2 TRBV10-3 TGTGCCATCAGGAGGACAGGAGACACCGGGGAGCTGTTTTTT CAIRRTGDTGELFF
NA many TRBJ2-7 TRBV3-1 TGTGCCACCAGCTGGGCAGCGAGCTCCTACGAGCAGTACTTC CATSWAASSYEQYF
TRBD2 NA TRBJ2-2 TRBV7-6 TGTGCCAGCAGCTTAGTGGCTAGCGGGGGTTCTCGCGGGGAGCTGTTTTTT CASSLVASGGSRGELFF
TRBD1 NA TRBJ2-2 TRBV20-1 TGCAGTGCATTCAAATCACCGGGACAGGGAGCGGGCGGGGAGCTGTTTTTT CSAFKSPGQGAGGELFF
TRBD1 NA TRBJ1-2 TRBV3-1 TGTGCCAGCAGCCAAGCCTGGACAGGGATGGGCTACACCTTC CASSQAWTGMGYTF
TRBD2 few TRBJ2-2 TRBV4-2 TGTGCCAGCAGCCTTATGACGGGAGGGAACACCGGGGAGCTGTTTTTT CASSLMTGGNTGELFF
NA NA TRBJ1-1 TRBV7-9 TGTGCCAGCAGCTTAGTTCTGGTTGTCACTGAAGCTTTCTTT CASSLVLVVTEAFF
TRBD2 many TRBJ2-1 TRBV4-2 TGTGCCAGCAGCCAAGAGGCGGGGGGCCGGTACAATGAGCAGTTCTTC CASSQEAGGRYNEQFF
NA few TRBJ2-3 TRBV28 TGTGCCAGCAGTCCAGCACTGAACGCCGGAGATACGCAGTATTTT CASSPALNAGDTQYF
NA many TRBJ2-1 TRBV5-1 TGCGCCAGCAGCTTGGATACTGGGTTAGATGAGCAGTTCTTC CASSLDTGLDEQFF
NA few TRBJ2-2 TRBV19 TGTGCCAGTAGTATATCTGGCCAGATTAACACCGGGGAGCTGTTTTTT CASSISGQINTGELFF
TRBD2 NA TRBJ2-7 TRBV7-7 TGTGCTAGCAGCCCTGTGGCGGGGGGGCGGTCCGAGCAGTACTTC CASSPVAGGRSEQYF
TRBD2 NA TRBJ2-7 TRBV7-6 TGTGCCAGCAGCCCAGGACTAGCGGGAGGGCCTCTCCACGAGCAGTACTTC CASSPGLAGGPLHEQYF
TRBD2 few TRBJ2-3 TRBV20-1 TGCAGTGCACCGGGACTAGCCAGCACAGATACGCAGTATTTT CSAPGLASTDTQYF
TRBD1 many TRBJ2-7 TRBV11-2 TGTGCCAGCAGCCCAGGGGGACGCAGGTCGCAGTACTTC CASSPGGRRSQYF
TRBD2 many TRBJ2-3 TRBV7-8 TGTGCCAGCAGCCGTAACTCAGCGGGGTCGGGCACAGATACGCAGTATTTT CASSRNSAGSGTDTQYF
NA many TRBJ2-2 TRBV27 TGTGCCAGCAAGTTGGTGGGAGCGAACACCGGGGAGCTGTTTTTT CASKLVGANTGELFF
NA few TRBJ2-5 TRBV4-3 TGCGCCAGCAGCCGGAACGGGGCGCAAGAGACCCAGTACTTC CASSRNGAQETQYF
TRBD2 many TRBJ2-7 TRBV20-1 TGCAGTGTTCCGCCCCCTCTTACTAGCGGGAGATCGGGGGAGCAGTACTTC CSVPPPLTSGRSGEQYF
TRBD1 NA TRBJ2-3 TRBV20-1 TGCAGTGCTAGAAGCTTGTGGGGACAGGGGTTAATCGCAGATACGCAGTATTTT CSARSLWGQGLIADTQYF
TRBD2 NA TRBJ2-7 TRBV20-1 TGCAGTGCTTCCCTCCCCGGGAGGGAGTCCTACGAGCAGTACTTC CSASLPGRESYEQYF
NA many TRBJ2-7 TRBV7-2 TGTGCCAGCAGCCTTGAATTTCGCGGGCTCCACGAGCAGTACTTC CASSLEFRGLHEQYF
TRBD1 few TRBJ1-3 TRBV5-1 TGCGCCAGCAGCTTAGAAGGGGGCGGAAACACCATATATTTT CASSLEGGGNTIYF
TRBD1 NA TRBJ2-7 TRBV7-2 TGTGCCAGCAGTTGGACAGGGGTCGGGACCTACGAGCAGTACTTC CASSWTGVGTYEQYF
NA NA TRBJ2-7 TRBV30 TGTGCCTGGAGTGACGGGACGGATCACTACGAGCAGTACTTC CAWSDGTDHYEQYF
TRBD1 few TRBJ1-2 TRBV29-1 TGCAGCGTTGGGACAGGCCGAAACTATGGCTACACCTTC CSVGTGRNYGYTF
TRBD2 few TRBJ2-2 TRBV6-4 TGTGCCAGCAGTGACTCAGCGGGGGGCCAGGTCACCGGGGAGCTGTTTTTT CASSDSAGGQVTGELFF
TRBD1 NA TRBJ2-7 TRBV7-2 TGTGCCAGCAGCTTATCGACAGGGGGATACGAGCAGTACTTC CASSLSTGGYEQYF
NA many TRBJ2-7 TRBV29-1 TGCAGCGTTGAAGAGGGAACCTACGAGCAGTACTTC CSVEEGTYEQYF
NA NA TRBJ2-5 TRBV20-1 TGCAGTGCTCCAGCCTGGGGAGTCCAAGAGACCCAGTACTTC CSAPAWGVQETQYF
TRBD2 many TRBJ2-7 TRBV20-1 TGCAGTGCTAGAGACCCATTGACTAGCGGGAGCTCCTACGAGCAGTACTTC CSARDPLTSGSSYEQYF
NA many TRBJ2-5 TRBV7-2 TGTGCCAGCAGCGCCACCAGCAGGGTTTGGGAGACCCAGTACTTC CASSATSRVWETQYF
TRBD2 NA TRBJ2-1 TRBV11-2 TGTGCCAGCAGCCCCCGGGTCCAAGCGGGGGACAATGAGCAGTTCTTC CASSPRVQAGDNEQFF
NA few TRBJ1-1 TRBV3-1 TGTGCCAGCAGCCGGGCACATATGAACACTGAAGCTTTCTTT CASSRAHMNTEAFF
NA many TRBJ2-5 TRBV5-1 TGCGCCAGCAGCGCGAGCCAAGAGACCCAGTACTTC CASSASQETQYF
NA few TRBJ2-1 TRBV5-1 TGCGCCAGCAGCGGCCTTGTAGGCTCCTACAATGAGCAGTTCTTC CASSGLVGSYNEQFF
NA many TRBJ2-7 TRBV12-3/TRBV12-4 TGTGCCAGCAGCTATACTAGCTTGGGCTACGAGCAGTACTTC CASSYTSLGYEQYF
NA NA TRBJ2-5 TRBV20-1 TGCAGTGCTAGAGATCGGCGGGGGCTAGAGACCCAGTACTTC CSARDRRGLETQYF
TRBD1 many TRBJ2-7 TRBV9 TGTGCCAGCAGCCGTGGGACAGGGAGGATCTCCTACGAGCAGTACTTC CASSRGTGRISYEQYF
NA NA TRBJ2-7 TRBV14 TGTGCCAGCAGCCCCCGGGGGTCCATGGGGACCTACGAGCAGTACTTC CASSPRGSMGTYEQYF
NA few TRBJ1-1 TRBV11-2 TGTGCCAGCAGCTTGAGGGGGGGGCACACTGAAGCTTTCTTT CASSLRGGHTEAFF
TRBD2 few TRBJ2-1 TRBV20-1 TGCAGTGCTAGAGACGCCTCCCTAGCGGGGTCTGGTAATGAGCAGTTCTTC CSARDASLAGSGNEQFF
TRBD1 few TRBJ2-5 TRBV5-6 TGTGCCAGCAGCTCGGGGGACAGGGTCCTCCAAGAGACCCAGTACTTC CASSSGDRVLQETQYF
NA once TRBJ2-2 TRBV6-5 TGTGCCAGCAGTTTAGCGTTTAACACCGGGGAGCTGTTTTTT CASSLAFNTGELFF
TRBD1 NA TRBJ2-3 TRBV12-3/TRBV12-4 TGTGCCAGCAGCTACCAAATGCCTCGGGACAGAGACACAGATACGCAGTATTTT CASSYQMPRDRDTDTQYF
TRBD2 NA TRBJ2-1 TRBV30 TGTGCCTGGAGTGTAGGACTAGCGGAATTATCCTCCAATGAGCAGTTCTTC CAWSVGLAELSSNEQFF
TRBD2 once TRBJ2-1 TRBV10-1 TGCGCCAGCGGTGAGGGGACTAGCAACGATGAGCAGTTCTTC CASGEGTSNDEQFF
NA many TRBJ2-5 TRBV12-3/TRBV12-4 TGTGCCAGCAGTTGGAGAGAGACCCAGTACTTC CASSWRETQYF
TRBD2 many TRBJ2-1 TRBV20-1 TGCAGTGCCAAACGACTAGCGGGATCCTACAATGAGCAGTTCTTC CSAKRLAGSYNEQFF
TRBD2 NA TRBJ2-1 TRBV11-2 TGTGCCAGCAGCTCCCGGATTAGCGGGGGGGACAATGAGCAGTTCTTC CASSSRISGGDNEQFF
TRBD1 NA TRBJ2-7 TRBV7-7 TGTGCTAGCAGCCCGGACAGGGGCGTCCACGAGCAGTACTTC CASSPDRGVHEQYF
TRBD2 many TRBJ2-5 TRBV3-1 TGTGCCAGCAGCCAAGGCGGGAGATTGGAGACCCAGTACTTC CASSQGGRLETQYF